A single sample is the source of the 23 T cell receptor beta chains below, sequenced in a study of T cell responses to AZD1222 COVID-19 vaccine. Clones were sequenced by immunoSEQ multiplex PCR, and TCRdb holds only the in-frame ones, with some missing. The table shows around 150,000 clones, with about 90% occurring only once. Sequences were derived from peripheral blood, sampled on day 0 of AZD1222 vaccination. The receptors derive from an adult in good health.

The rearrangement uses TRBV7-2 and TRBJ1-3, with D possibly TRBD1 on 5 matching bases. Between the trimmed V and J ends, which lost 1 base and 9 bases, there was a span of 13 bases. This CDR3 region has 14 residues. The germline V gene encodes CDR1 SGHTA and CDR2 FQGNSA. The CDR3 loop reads CASSLGGDGGTIYF. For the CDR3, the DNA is TGTGCCAGCAGCTTAGGGGGGGACGGGGGCACCATATATTTT.

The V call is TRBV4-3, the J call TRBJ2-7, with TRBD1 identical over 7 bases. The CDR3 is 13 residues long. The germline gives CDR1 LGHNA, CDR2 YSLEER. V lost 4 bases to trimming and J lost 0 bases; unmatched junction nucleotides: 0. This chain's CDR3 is CASSRDSSYEQYF. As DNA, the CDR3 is TGCGCCAGCAGCCGGGACAGCTCCTACGAGCAGTACTTC.

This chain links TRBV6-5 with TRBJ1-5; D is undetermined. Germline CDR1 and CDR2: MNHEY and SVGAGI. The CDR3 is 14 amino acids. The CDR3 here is CTTGPGGGNQPQHF. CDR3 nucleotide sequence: TGTACTACGGGTCCGGGTGGAGGCAATCAGCCCCAGCATTTT.

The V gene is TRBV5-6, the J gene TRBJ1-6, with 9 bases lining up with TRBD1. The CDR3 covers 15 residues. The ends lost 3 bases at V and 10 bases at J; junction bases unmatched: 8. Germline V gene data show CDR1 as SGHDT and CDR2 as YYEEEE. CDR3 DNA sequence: TGTGCCAGCAGCTCTCTAGGGACAGGGTGGTCACCCCTCCACTTT. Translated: CASSSLGTGWSPLHF.

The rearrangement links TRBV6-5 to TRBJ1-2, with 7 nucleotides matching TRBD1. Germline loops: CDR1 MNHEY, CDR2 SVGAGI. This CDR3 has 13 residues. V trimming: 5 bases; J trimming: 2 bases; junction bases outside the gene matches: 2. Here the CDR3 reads CASSQGQNYGYTF. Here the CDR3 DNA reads TGTGCCAGCAGTCAGGGACAGAACTATGGCTACACCTTC.

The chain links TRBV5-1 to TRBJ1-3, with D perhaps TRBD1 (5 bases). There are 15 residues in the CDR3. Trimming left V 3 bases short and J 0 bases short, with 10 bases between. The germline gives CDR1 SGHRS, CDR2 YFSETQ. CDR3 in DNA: TGCGCCAGCAGCTACGGGGCGCTCTCTGGAAACACCATATATTTT. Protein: CASSYGALSGNTIYF.

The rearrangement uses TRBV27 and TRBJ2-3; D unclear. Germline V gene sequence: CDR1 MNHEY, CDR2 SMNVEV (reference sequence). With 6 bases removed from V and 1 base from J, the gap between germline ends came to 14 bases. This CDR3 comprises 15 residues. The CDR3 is CASRISAQGTDTQYF. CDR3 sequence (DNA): TGTGCCAGCAGAATCTCGGCTCAGGGCACAGATACGCAGTATTTT.

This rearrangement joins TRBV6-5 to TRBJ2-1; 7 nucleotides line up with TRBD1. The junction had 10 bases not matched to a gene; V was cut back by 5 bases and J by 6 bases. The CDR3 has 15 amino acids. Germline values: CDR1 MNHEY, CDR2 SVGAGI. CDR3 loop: CASSRGQVPVNEQFF. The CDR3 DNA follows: TGTGCCAGCAGTCGTGGACAGGTCCCGGTCAATGAGCAGTTCTTC.

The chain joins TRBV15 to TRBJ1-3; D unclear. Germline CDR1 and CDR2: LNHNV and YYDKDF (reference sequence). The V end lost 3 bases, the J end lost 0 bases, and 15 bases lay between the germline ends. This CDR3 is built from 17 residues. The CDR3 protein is CATSSASLINSGNTIYF. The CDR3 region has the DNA TGTGCCACCAGCAGTGCCAGCCTAATTAACTCTGGAAACACCATATATTTT.

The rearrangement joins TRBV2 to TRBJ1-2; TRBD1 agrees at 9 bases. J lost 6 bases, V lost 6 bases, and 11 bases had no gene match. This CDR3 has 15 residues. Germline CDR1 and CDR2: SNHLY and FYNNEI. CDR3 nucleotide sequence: TGTGCCAGCAGAGTTTTTTCCGGGACAGGGAATGGCTACACCTTC. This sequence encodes CASRVFSGTGNGYTF. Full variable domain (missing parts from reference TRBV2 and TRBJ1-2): EPEVTQTPSHQVTQMGQEVILRCVPISNHLYFYWYRQILGQKVEFLVSFYNNEISEKSEIFDDQFSVERPDGSNFTLKIRSTKLEDSAMYFCASRVFSGTGNGYTFGSGTRLTVV.

The CDR3, as DNA: TGTGCCAGCAGCTTGTCGCTAGCGGGAGGGAACTACAATGAGCAGTTCTTC. Amino acid sequence: CASSLSLAGGNYNEQFF. The chain is built from TRBV5-4 and TRBJ2-1, with TRBD2 identical over 12 bases. The trim removed 1 base at V and 3 bases at J, leaving 5 bases unmatched. Germline assignment: CDR1 SGHNT and CDR2 YYREEE (reference sequence). The CDR3 has 17 amino acids.

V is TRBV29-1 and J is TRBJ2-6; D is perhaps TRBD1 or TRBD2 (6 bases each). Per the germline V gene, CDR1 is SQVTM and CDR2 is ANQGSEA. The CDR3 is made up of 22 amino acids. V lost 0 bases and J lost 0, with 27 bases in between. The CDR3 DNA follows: TGCAGCGTTGAAGATCGGGTGTTTGAAGGGGGGTTGCACCACTCTGGGGCCAACGTCCTGACTTTC. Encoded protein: CSVEDRVFEGGLHHSGANVLTF.

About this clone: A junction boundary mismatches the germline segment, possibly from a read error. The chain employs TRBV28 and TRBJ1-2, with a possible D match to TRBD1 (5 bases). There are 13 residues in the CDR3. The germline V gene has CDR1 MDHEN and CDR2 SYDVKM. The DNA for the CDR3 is TGTGCCAGCAATTTAGCAGGGAATTATGGCTACACCTTC. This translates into CASNLAGNYGYTF.

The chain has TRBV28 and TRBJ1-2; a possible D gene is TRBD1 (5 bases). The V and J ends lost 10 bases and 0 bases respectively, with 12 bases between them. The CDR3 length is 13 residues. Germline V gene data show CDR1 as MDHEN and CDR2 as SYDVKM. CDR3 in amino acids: CATGAGSNYGYTF. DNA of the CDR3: TGTGCCACCGGGGCGGGATCTAACTATGGCTACACCTTC.

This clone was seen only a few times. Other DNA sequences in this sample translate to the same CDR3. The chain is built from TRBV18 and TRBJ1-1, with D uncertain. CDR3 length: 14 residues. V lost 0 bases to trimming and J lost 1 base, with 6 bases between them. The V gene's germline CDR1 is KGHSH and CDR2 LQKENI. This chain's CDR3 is CASSPPGRNTEAFF. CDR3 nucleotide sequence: TGTGCCAGCTCACCACCGGGCAGGAACACTGAAGCTTTCTTT.

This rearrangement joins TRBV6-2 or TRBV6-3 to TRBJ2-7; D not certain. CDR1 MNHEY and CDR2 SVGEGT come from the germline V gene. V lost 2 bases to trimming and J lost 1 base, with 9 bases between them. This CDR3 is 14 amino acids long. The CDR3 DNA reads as TGTGCCAGCAGTTACCGGACGGCGTCCTACGAGCAGTACTTC. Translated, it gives CASSYRTASYEQYF.

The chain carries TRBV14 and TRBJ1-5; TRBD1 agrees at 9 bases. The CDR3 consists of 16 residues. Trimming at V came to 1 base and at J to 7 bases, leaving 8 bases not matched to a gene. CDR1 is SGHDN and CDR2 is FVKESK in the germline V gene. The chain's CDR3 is CASSQGGQGSKQPQHF. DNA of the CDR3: TGTGCCAGCAGCCAAGGGGGACAGGGAAGTAAACAGCCCCAGCATTTT.

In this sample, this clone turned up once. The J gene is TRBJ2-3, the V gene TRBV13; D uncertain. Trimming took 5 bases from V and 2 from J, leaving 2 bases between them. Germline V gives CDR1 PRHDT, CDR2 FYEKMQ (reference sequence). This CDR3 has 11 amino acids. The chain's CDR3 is CASSTTDTQYF. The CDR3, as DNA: TGTGCCAGCAGCACCACAGATACGCAGTATTTT.

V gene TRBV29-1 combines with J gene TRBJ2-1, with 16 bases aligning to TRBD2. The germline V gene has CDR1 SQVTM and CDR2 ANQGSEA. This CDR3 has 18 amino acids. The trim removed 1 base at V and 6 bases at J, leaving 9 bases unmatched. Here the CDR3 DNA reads TGCAGCGTTGAAGTCCCGGGACTAGCGGGGGGGCAAGGCAATGAGCAGTTCTTC. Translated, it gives CSVEVPGLAGGQGNEQFF.

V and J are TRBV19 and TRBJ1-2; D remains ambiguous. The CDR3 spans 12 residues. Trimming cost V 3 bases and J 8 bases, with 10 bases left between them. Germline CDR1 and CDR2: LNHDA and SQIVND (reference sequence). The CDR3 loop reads CASSMGGGGYTF. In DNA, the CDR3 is TGTGCCAGTAGTATGGGAGGTGGCGGCTACACCTTC.

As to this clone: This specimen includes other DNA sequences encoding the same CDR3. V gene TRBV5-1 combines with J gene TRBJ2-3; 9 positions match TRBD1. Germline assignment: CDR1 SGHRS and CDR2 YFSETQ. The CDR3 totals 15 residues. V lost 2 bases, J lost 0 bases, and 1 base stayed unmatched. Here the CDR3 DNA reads TGCGCCAGCAGCTTAGGACAGGGGAGCACAGATACGCAGTATTTT. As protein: CASSLGQGSTDTQYF.

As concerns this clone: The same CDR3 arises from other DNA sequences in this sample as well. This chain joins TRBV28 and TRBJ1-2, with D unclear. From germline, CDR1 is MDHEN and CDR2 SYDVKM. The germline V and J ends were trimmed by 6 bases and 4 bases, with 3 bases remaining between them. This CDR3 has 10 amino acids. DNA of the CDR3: TGTGCCAGCAGCCGCTATGGCTACACCTTC. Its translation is CASSRYGYTF.

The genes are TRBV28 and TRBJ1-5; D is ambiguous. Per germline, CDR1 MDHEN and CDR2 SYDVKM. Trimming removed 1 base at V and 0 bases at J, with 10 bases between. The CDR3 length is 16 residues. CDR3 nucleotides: TGTGCCAGCAGTTTATATTGGGGTGATAGCAATCAGCCCCAGCATTTT. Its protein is CASSLYWGDSNQPQHF.